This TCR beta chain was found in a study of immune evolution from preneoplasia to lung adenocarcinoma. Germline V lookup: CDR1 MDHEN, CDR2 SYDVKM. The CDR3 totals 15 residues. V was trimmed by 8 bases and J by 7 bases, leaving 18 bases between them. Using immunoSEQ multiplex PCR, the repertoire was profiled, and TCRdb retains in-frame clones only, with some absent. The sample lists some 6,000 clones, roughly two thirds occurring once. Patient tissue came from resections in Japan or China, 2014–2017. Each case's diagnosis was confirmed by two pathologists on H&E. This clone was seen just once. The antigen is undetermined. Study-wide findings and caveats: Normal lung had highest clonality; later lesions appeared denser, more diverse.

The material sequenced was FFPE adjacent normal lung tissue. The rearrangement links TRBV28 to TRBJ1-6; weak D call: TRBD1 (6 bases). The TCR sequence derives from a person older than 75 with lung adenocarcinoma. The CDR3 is CASCAPGQGNSPLHF. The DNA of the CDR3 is TGTGCCAGCTGCGCCCCAGGGCAGGGGAATTCACCCCTCCACTTT.